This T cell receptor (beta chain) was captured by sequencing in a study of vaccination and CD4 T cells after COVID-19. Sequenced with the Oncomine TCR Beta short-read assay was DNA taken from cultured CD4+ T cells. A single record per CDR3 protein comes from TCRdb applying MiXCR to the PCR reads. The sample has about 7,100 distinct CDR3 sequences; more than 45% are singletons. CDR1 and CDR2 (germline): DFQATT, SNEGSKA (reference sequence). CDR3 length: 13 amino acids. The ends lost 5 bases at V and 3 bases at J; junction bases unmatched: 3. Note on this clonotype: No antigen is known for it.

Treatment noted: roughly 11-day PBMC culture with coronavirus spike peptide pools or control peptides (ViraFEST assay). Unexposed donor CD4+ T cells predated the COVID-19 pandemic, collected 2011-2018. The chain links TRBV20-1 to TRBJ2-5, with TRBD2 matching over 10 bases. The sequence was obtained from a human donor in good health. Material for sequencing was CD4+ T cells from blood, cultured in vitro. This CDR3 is CSALTSGEETQYF. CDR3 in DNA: TGCAGTGCTTTAACTAGCGGGGAAGAGACCCAGTACTTC.